This TCR beta chain is drawn from a study of T cell responses to AZD1222 COVID-19 vaccine. Study-wide findings and caveats: The span of vaccine-associated CD4 TCRs extended across spike, with dominance at 160-218 and 743-854.

The CDR3 contains 15 residues. Germline values: CDR1 MNHEY, CDR2 SMNVEV (reference sequence). The J segment lost 4 bases and the V segment lost 10 bases, leaving 12 bases of the junction unmatched. Assay used: immunoSEQ multiplex PCR; TCRdb lists only in-frame clones, some missing. Counted here are over 100,000 clones, about 86% occurring once; the ten biggest clones make up about 9.7%. In the case of this clone: The antigen is not known.

Here the sequenced sample was peripheral blood, taken on day 0 of AZD1222 vaccination. The sequence was collected from an adult in good health. This rearrangement joins TRBV27 to TRBJ2-1; 8 bases fit TRBD2. The CDR3 coding sequence is TGTGCCACTAAGGGGTCGGCGGGGGGATACAATGAGCAGTTCTTC. Translating gives CATKGSAGGYNEQFF.